The clone carrying this TCR beta chain came up a few times. The CDR3 runs 15 residues. Germline V gene sequence: CDR1 SGHTA, CDR2 FQGTGA. V gave up 5 bases and J gave up 0 bases; unmatched junction bases: 2. These data are taken from a study of early T cells in non-severe SARS-CoV-2 infection. TCRdb recomputed calls from the 5' RACE reads with MiXCR, one row per CDR3 protein. The data contain some 60,000 distinct CDR3 sequences, roughly 8% of them singletons. The V call is TRBV7-3, the J call TRBJ2-2; 8 bases fit TRBD1. Sample: whole blood. This receptor was taken from an adult who was a healthcare worker with PCR-confirmed SARS-CoV-2 infection or an uninfected control (not recorded which). CDR3 protein: CASSPGGANTGELFF. In DNA form, the CDR3 reads TGTGCCAGCAGCCCAGGGGGCGCGAACACCGGGGAGCTGTTTTTT.